The 17 T cell receptor beta chains reported below all come from one sample, sequenced in a study of T-cell reconstitution after alpha-beta-depleted transplantation in children. Construction of the TCRbeta library involved unique molecular identifiers. Each CDR3 protein is one row after TCRdb ran MiXCR on the PCR reads. The data contain 500,000 to 600,000 distinct CDR3 sequences, less than 35% of them singletons. The starting material was PBMCs from the stem cell graft donor, obtained from the stem cell graft. Receptors were obtained from a human donor who donated a stem cell graft to a child with aplastic anemia.

In this sample, this clonotype turned up many times. The chain recombines TRBV5-5 with TRBJ1-3; a possible D gene is TRBD1 (5 bases). CDR1 is SGHKS, CDR2 YYEKEE, per germline (reference sequence). With 0 bases removed from V and 4 bases from J, the gap between germline ends came to 14 bases. The CDR3 spans 16 residues. The CDR3 DNA reads as TGTGCCAGCAGCTTGGCCTCCAGGGCTCTCGGAAACACCATATATTTT. The encoded protein is CASSLASRALGNTIYF.

The V call is TRBV7-8, the J call TRBJ1-1; D is uncertain. Germline CDR1 is SGHVS and CDR2 is FQNEAQ. This CDR3 has 16 amino acids. V shed 1 base and J shed 7 bases, with 19 bases lying between them. The chain's CDR3 is CASSLVRAGKRSEAFF. The CDR3 DNA sequence: TGTGCCAGCAGCTTAGTACGGGCCGGGAAGCGGAGTGAAGCTTTCTTT. Together with reference TRBV7-8 and TRBJ1-1, the CDR3 gives the full variable domain: GAGVSQSPRYKVAKRGQDVALRCDPISGHVSLFWYQQALGQGPEFLTYFQNEAQLDKSGLPSDRFFAERPEGSVSTLKIQRTQQEDSAVYLCASSLVRAGKRSEAFFGQGTRLTVV.

The chain is built from TRBV29-1 and TRBJ2-4, with 8 nucleotides matching TRBD1. CDR3 length equals 11 residues. Germline V gene data show CDR1 as SQVTM and CDR2 as ANQGSEA. V trimming: 4 bases; J trimming: 10 bases; junction bases outside the gene matches: 3. In nucleotides, the CDR3 is TGCAGCGTTGGGACAGGGCAAATTCAGTACTTC. Amino acid sequence: CSVGTGQIQYF.

V and J are TRBV7-2 and TRBJ1-2, with no clear D. CDR3 length: 15 residues. V lost 5 bases to trimming and J lost 0 bases, with 13 bases between them. Germline CDR1 SGHTA, CDR2 FQGNSA. The CDR3 region is CASSSRDTTNYGYTF. CDR3 DNA: TGTGCCAGCAGCAGCCGGGATACAACTAACTATGGCTACACCTTC.

This clonotype was seen a handful of times. This chain joins TRBV12-3 or TRBV12-4 and TRBJ1-1; D remains ambiguous. The CDR3 extends over 14 amino acids. V was clipped by 6 bases and J by 1 base, with 12 bases between them. The CDR3 coding sequence is TGTGCCAGCAGCCCCCAGCGGGCGAACACTGAAGCTTTCTTT. This translates into CASSPQRANTEAFF.

The chain employs TRBV2 and TRBJ2-3; 15 positions agree with TRBD2. Losses at the gene ends were 1 base for V and 4 bases for J; bases not matched to a gene: 6. The CDR3 totals 18 residues. Germline CDR1 is SNHLY and CDR2 is FYNNEI. In DNA, the CDR3 is TGTGCCAGCAGTGAAGGGGGGACTAGCGGGAGGATAGCAGATACGCAGTATTTT. Its protein is CASSEGGTSGRIADTQYF.

The chain carries TRBV29-1 and TRBJ1-2; 7 nucleotides align to TRBD1. Trimming at V came to 1 base and at J to 4 bases, leaving 6 bases not matched to a gene. The CDR3 totals 14 residues. Germline lookup yields CDR1 SQVTM and CDR2 ANQGSEA. The CDR3 coding sequence is TGCAGCGTTGAAGCCGGAGACAGGGCCTATGGCTACACCTTC. It specifies CSVEAGDRAYGYTF.

The chain joins TRBV12-3 or TRBV12-4 to TRBJ2-3, with 11 bases that match TRBD1. The CDR3 totals 14 residues. Unmatched junction bases numbered 4, after V lost 6 bases and J lost 5 bases. In DNA form, the CDR3 reads TGTGCCAGCAGGAGGACAGGGGGCATAGATACGCAGTATTTT. It specifies CASRRTGGIDTQYF.

This clonotype was found a few times. This chain connects TRBV19 to TRBJ1-2, with D perhaps TRBD1 (6 bases). Trimming removed 8 bases at V and 3 bases at J, with 10 bases between. In germline, CDR1 is LNHDA, CDR2 SQIVND (reference sequence). The CDR3 is 12 amino acids. The CDR3 reads CASGQSYYGYTF. In DNA, the CDR3 is TGTGCCAGTGGACAGAGTTACTATGGCTACACCTTC.

V and J are TRBV12-3 or TRBV12-4 and TRBJ1-2, with 8 bases fitting TRBD1. The CDR3 runs 15 residues. Trimming took 5 bases from V and 5 from J; bases not matched to a gene: 10. The CDR3 DNA follows: TGTGCCAGCAGTACCGGACAGGGAGTTCGATATGGCTACACCTTC. It translates to CASSTGQGVRYGYTF.

The gene calls are TRBV15 and TRBJ2-1; TRBD1 agrees at 7 bases. The V segment lost 5 bases and the J segment 6 bases; nucleotides outside the gene matches: 4. The CDR3 totals 13 residues. CDR1 and CDR2 from the germline V gene are LNHNV and YYDKDF (reference sequence). The CDR3 loop is CATSARGSNEQFF. The CDR3 region has the DNA TGTGCCACCAGCGCCAGGGGGTCCAATGAGCAGTTCTTC.

This chain connects TRBV7-9 to TRBJ2-5; D uncertain. The germline gives CDR1 SEHNR, CDR2 FQNEAQ (reference sequence). The CDR3 has 14 residues. The V and J ends lost 8 bases and 4 bases respectively, with 17 bases between them. CDR3 nucleotide sequence: TGTGCCAGCGTGAAGGGAAAGGGTTTAGAGACCCAGTACTTC. Protein sequence: CASVKGKGLETQYF.

This clonotype was found once. The chain carries TRBV10-3 and TRBJ2-7, with a weak D call TRBD1 (6 bases). CDR1 and CDR2 from the germline V gene are ENHRY and SYGVKD. Trimming shortened V by 6 bases and J by 2 bases, and 14 bases separated the two germline ends. CDR3 length: 14 amino acids. CDR3 sequence: CAIREQGATYEQYF. Written as DNA, the CDR3 is TGTGCCATCAGGGAACAGGGAGCGACCTACGAGCAGTACTTC.

This clonotype was counted only a few times. This sequence joins TRBV7-2 and TRBJ1-6, with a possible D match to TRBD1 (5 bases). The CDR3 runs 14 residues. The germline V gene has CDR1 SGHTA and CDR2 FQGNSA. Between the trimmed V and J ends, which lost 6 bases and 10 bases, there was a span of 16 bases. CDR3 protein: CASRYRDLGSPLHF. DNA for the CDR3: TGTGCCAGCAGATATCGGGACCTAGGATCACCCCTCCACTTT. Full variable domain (outside the CDR3, taken from reference TRBV7-2 and TRBJ1-6): GAGVSQSPSNKVTEKGKDVELRCDPISGHTALYWYRQSLGQGLEFLIYFQGNSAPDKSGLPSDRFSAERTGGSVSTLTIQRTQQEDSAVYLCASRYRDLGSPLHFGNGTRLTVT.

The chain uses TRBV20-1 and TRBJ1-2, with 10 positions matching TRBD1. Germline CDR1 reads DFQATT; CDR2 reads SNEGSKA (reference sequence). V gave up 5 bases and J gave up 6 bases; unmatched junction bases: 9. This CDR3 is built from 14 residues. The CDR3 here is CSAARQGAADGYTF. The DNA of the CDR3 is TGCAGTGCTGCTCGACAGGGGGCAGCGGATGGCTACACCTTC.

V gene TRBV25-1 combines with J gene TRBJ2-5; no clear D. V was shortened by 0 bases and J by 5 bases, with 16 bases between the two germline ends. The germline V gene has CDR1 MGHDK and CDR2 SYGVNS. The CDR3 contains 16 residues. The CDR3 is CASSEYDRYSRETQYF. CDR3 nucleotide sequence: TGTGCCAGCAGTGAATACGACCGTTACTCCAGGGAGACCCAGTACTTC.

This clonotype showed up just a few times. The chain uses TRBV6-1 and TRBJ1-6, with 8 bases matching TRBD1. Trimming at V came to 7 bases and at J to 10 bases, leaving 6 bases not matched to a gene. This CDR3 is built from 13 residues. Germline-derived CDR1 and CDR2 are MNHNS and SASEGT. CDR3 sequence (DNA): TGTGCCAGCAAGGACAGGGTTTGGTCACCCCTCCACTTT. Translated: CASKDRVWSPLHF.